This T cell receptor beta chain was captured in a study of cytomegalovirus exposure and HLA in healthy donors. General observations from the study: CMV serostatus was the only recorded immune exposure for donors.

Trimming took off 0 bases at V and 0 bases at J, with 10 bases between the two ends. The CDR3 is made up of 16 amino acids. Germline V gene data show CDR1 as MNHNY and CDR2 as SVGAGI (reference sequence). The study ran its PCR with 60 Vbeta and 13 Jbeta primers. The assay was immunoSEQ multiplex PCR, and TCRdb's table has in-frame clones only and misses some. The sample carries about 130,000 clones, around 70% recorded once. With regard to this clone: Its antigen is unknown.

This chain connects TRBV6-6 to TRBJ2-3; D uncertain. The TCR was taken from a human donor in good health. The sequencing input was PBMCs. The CDR3 protein is CASSYSGRTSTDTQYF. The CDR3 coding sequence is TGTGCCAGCAGTTACTCGGGCAGAACAAGCACAGATACGCAGTATTTT.